These T cell receptor beta chains were read from a single sample in a study of cytomegalovirus exposure and HLA in healthy donors. Using immunoSEQ multiplex PCR, the repertoire was profiled, and TCRdb retains in-frame clones only, with some absent. The table lists around 71,000 clones, about 94% of them singletons. Sequenced sample: PBMCs. The receptors shown here come from a man aged 18-30 years in good health and CMV-seropositive. The CDR3 runs from the conserved cysteine through the conserved F or W. D genes are given only for firm matches. Where a row states a size, it is once, few, many or the class of an expanded clone; other rows omit it.

clone size | J gene | D gene | V gene | CDR3 protein | CDR3 DNA
NA | TRBJ1-1 | TRBD1 | TRBV18 | CASSMEGHRGAEAFF | TGTGCCAGCTCAATGGAAGGCCACAGGGGGGCTGAAGCTTTCTTT
NA | TRBJ1-1 | NA | TRBV5-1 | CASSLIGGGGTEAFF | TGCGCCAGCAGCTTGATCGGGGGTGGAGGCACTGAAGCTTTCTTT
NA | TRBJ2-1 | TRBD2 | TRBV6-5 | CATRLALYNEQFF | TGTGCCACTCGACTAGCGCTCTACAATGAGCAGTTCTTC
once | TRBJ1-4 | NA | TRBV6-1 | CASTSGWFNHEKLFF | TGTGCCAGCACGTCGGGGTGGTTTAATCATGAAAAACTGTTTTTT
NA | TRBJ2-5 | TRBD1 | TRBV5-1 | CASSLGTGGPQETQYF | TGCGCCAGCAGCCTTGGGACAGGGGGACCCCAAGAGACCCAGTACTTC
NA | TRBJ2-7 | TRBD2 | TRBV5-1 | CASRPWTSGVGVANEQYF | TGCGCCAGCAGACCTTGGACTAGCGGCGTTGGGGTCGCGAACGAGCAGTACTTC
NA | TRBJ2-1 | NA | TRBV6-6 | CASSYSGPSEQFF | TGTGCCAGCAGTTACTCAGGTCCTAGCGAGCAGTTCTTC
NA | TRBJ2-3 | TRBD2 | TRBV9 | CASSPPGLVIDTQYF | TGTGCCAGCAGCCCCCCGGGACTAGTTATAGATACGCAGTATTTT
NA | TRBJ2-7 | NA | TRBV4-1 | CASTINRIQALYEQYF | TGCGCCAGCACTATCAACAGGATTCAAGCTCTCTACGAGCAGTACTTC
NA | TRBJ1-4 | NA | TRBV18 | CASSLSQGRNEKLFF | TGTGCCAGCTCACTGAGCCAGGGCCGGAATGAAAAACTGTTTTTT
once | TRBJ2-1 | TRBD2 | TRBV7-3 | CASSFWTSGEQFF | TGTGCCAGCAGCTTTTGGACTAGCGGTGAGCAGTTCTTC
NA | TRBJ2-5 | TRBD2 | TRBV6-1 | CASSEADRLAEETQYF | TGTGCCAGCAGTGAAGCTGATCGACTAGCGGAAGAGACCCAGTACTTC
NA | TRBJ2-7 | NA | TRBV5-1 | CASSATSREWSYEQYF | TGCGCCAGCAGTGCTACTAGCCGGGAATGGTCCTACGAGCAGTACTTC
NA | TRBJ2-3 | NA | TRBV4-1 | CASSQDGDSGPTDTQYF | TGCGCCAGCAGCCAAGATGGGGACAGCGGGCCTACAGATACGCAGTATTTT
NA | TRBJ2-2 | TRBD2 | TRBV7-3 | CASSLTTSGSTGELFF | TGTGCCAGCAGCTTAACCACTAGCGGTTCCACCGGGGAGCTGTTTTTT
NA | TRBJ2-4 | TRBD2 | TRBV29-1 | CSVEGLERGGRNIQYF | TGCAGCGTTGAAGGGTTGGAGCGGGGGGGCCGGAACATTCAGTACTTC
NA | TRBJ2-7 | NA | TRBV5-4 | CASSRKQGPSYEQYF | TGTGCCAGCAGCCGTAAACAGGGACCTTCCTACGAGCAGTACTTC
NA | TRBJ2-7 | NA | TRBV4-1 | CASSQEWRASEEQYF | TGCGCCAGCAGCCAAGAGTGGAGGGCCTCAGAAGAGCAGTACTTC
NA | TRBJ2-4 | TRBD2 | TRBV4-1 | CASSQVGAGRAKNIQYF | TGCGCCAGCAGCCAAGTTGGAGCGGGAAGGGCCAAAAACATTCAGTACTTC